This T cell receptor beta chain was recorded in a study of OX40 agonist ivuxolimab in advanced cancers. A note on this clone: Its antigen is not identified.

Profiling relied on immunoSEQ multiplex PCR, and the TCRdb table lists in-frame clones only, not all of them. The sample carries over 90,000 clones, 80% to 90% recorded once. The CDR3 has 16 amino acids. Losses at the gene ends were 1 base for V and 6 bases for J; bases not matched to a gene: 5. Germline assignment: CDR1 SGHAT and CDR2 FQDESV (reference sequence). Points from the study as a whole: Clonal expansion among partial responders at 0.1-3.0 mg/kg ranked near the lowest. Relative to CD4+ cells, CD8+ T cells on average had more expanded clones.

The source is an adult with an advanced solid tumor such as melanoma, head and neck, liver or kidney cancer. This chain links TRBV11-1 with TRBJ2-3; 12 bases map to TRBD2. The sample consisted of CD4+ or CD8+ T cells sorted from blood, taken in a trial of the OX40 agonist ivuxolimab. The CDR3 nucleotides read TGTGCCAGCAGCTTAGAGACTAGCGGGAGCGCCGATACGCAGTATTTT. This sequence encodes CASSLETSGSADTQYF. Variable domain in full (rest from reference TRBV11-1 and TRBJ2-3): EAEVAQSPRYKITEKSQAVAFWCDPISGHATLYWYRQILGQGPELLVQFQDESVVDDSQLPKDRFSAERLKGVDSTLKIQPAELGDSAMYLCASSLETSGSADTQYFGPGTRLTVL.